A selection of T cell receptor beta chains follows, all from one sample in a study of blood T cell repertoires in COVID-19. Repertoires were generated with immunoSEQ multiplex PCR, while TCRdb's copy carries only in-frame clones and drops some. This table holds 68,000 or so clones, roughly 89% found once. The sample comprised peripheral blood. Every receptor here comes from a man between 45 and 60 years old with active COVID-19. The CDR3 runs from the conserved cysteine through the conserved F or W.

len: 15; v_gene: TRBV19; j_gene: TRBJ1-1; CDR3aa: CASSMGRTPYTEAFF
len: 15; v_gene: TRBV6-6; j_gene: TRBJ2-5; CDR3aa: CASSYGTSGEETQYF
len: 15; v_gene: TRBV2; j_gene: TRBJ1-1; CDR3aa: CASSADRGSGTEAFF
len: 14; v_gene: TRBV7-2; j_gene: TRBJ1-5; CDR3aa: CASSFSVRGQPQHF
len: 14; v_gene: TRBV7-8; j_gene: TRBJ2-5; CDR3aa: CASSLGAAQETQYF
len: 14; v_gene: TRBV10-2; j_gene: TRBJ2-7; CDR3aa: CASSGTLGNYEQYF
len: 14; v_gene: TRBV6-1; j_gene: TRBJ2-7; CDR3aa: CASSEHRDTLEQYF
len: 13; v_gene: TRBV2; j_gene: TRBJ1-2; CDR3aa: CASTIDRDYGYTF
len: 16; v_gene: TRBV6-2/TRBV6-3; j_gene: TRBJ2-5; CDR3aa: CASRPLAGDLLETQYF
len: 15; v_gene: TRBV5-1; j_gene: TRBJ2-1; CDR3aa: CASSSGQSSYNEQFF
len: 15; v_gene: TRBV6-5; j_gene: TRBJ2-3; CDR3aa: CASILAGGPTDTQYF
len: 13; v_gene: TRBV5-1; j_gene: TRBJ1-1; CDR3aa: CASSLNRQGTTFF
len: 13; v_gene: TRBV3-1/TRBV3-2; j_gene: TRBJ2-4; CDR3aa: CASSRRGGNIQYF
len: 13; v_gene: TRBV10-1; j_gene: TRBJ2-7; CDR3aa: CASSDATDYEQYF
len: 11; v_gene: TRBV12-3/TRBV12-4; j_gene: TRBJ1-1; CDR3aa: CASSLTGEAFF
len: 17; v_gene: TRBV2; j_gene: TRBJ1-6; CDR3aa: CASRPTSWTGDNSPLHF
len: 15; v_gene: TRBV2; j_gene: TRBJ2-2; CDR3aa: CASSGVAGGGGELFF
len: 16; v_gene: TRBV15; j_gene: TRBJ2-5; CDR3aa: CATSRDWASGGETQYF
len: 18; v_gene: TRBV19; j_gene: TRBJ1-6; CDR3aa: CASSIGQGARGYNSPLHF
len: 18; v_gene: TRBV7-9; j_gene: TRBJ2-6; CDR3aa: CASSLGGTGGTGANVLTF
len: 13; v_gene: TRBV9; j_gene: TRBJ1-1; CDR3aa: CASSVQGDTEAFF
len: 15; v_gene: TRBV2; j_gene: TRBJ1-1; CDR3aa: CARYRGNNMNTEAFF
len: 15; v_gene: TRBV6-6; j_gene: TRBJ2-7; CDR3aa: CASSSRDRGLYEQYF
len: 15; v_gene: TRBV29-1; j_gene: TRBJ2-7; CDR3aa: CSVEDLQDRAYEQYF
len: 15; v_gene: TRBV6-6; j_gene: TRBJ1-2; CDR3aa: CASRTGTGGTYGYTF
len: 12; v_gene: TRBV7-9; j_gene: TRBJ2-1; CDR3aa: CASSLQVNEQFF
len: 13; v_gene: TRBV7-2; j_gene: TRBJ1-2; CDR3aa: CASSLMADYGYTF
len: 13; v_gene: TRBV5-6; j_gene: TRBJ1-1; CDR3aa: CASSLWTVAEAFF
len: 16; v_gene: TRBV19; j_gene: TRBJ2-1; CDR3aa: CASSIFRGLDVNEQFF
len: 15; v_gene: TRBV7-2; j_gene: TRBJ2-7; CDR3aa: CASSYQTGGKDEQYF
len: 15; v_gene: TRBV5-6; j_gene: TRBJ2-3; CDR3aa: CASSIRTGGTDTQYF
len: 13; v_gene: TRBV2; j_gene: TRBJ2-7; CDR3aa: CASNPGGFGEQYF
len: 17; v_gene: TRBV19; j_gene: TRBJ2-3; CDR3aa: CASSIKSGTASTDTQYF
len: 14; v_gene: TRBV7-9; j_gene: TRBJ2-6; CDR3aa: CASLTASGANALTF
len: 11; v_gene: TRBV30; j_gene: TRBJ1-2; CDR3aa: CAGAGVYGYTF
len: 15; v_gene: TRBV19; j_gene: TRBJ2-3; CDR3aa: CASSIDGRFLSTQYF
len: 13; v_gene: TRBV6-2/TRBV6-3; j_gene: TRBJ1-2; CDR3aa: CASSYSRGQGYTF